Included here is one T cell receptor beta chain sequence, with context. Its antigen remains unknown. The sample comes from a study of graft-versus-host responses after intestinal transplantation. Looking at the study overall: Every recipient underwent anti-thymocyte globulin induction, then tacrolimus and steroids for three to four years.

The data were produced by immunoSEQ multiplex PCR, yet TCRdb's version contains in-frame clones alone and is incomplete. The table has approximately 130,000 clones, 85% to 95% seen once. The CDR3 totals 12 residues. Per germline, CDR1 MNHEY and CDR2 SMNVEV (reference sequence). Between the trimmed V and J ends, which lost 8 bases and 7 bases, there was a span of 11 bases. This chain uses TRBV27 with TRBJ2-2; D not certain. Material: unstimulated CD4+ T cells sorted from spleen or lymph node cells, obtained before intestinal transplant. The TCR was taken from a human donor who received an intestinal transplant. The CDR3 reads CASGPWGGELFF. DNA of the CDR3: TGTGCCAGCGGCCCCTGGGGCGGGGAGCTGTTTTTT.